This TCR beta chain emerged from a study of shared clonotypes between healthy human individuals (dated by TCRdb to about 2020). Context from the whole study: The cohort included a few men and a couple of women between 18 and 49 years of age. For each donor, three plates each were used for CD4 naive and CD4 memory, two plates were used for CD8 naive, and one plate was used for CD8 memory. Blood TCR repertoires of about 5 healthy adults were deeply sequenced to estimate repertoire size and the extent of clonotype sharing between individuals. To increase sequencing depth and limit assay-specific biases, different laboratories used diverse techniques to prepare libraries and sequence TCR repertoires. Between about 0.85 and 9.5 billion PBMCs per donor were obtained by leukapheresis. On the study overall, not on this receptor specifically: Sampling was restricted to blood, and TCR repertoires in tissue are likely to differ from TCR repertoires in blood. Across a handful of donors, approximately 4.6% of naive CD4, 3% to 4% of naive CD8, about 2.3% of memory CD4, and under 0.45% of memory CD8 clonotypes were shared. Naive subsets generally had larger estimated clonotype richness than memory subsets. Compared with non-shared clonotypes, the clonotypes found in all four sorted-subset donors had higher generation probabilities. Rarefaction of sorted-subset datasets indicated incomplete sequencing despite the large sequencing depth. Because the study included a small number of donors, the genetic and exposure-history diversity represented was limited. Based on pairwise subsampling, the degree of clonotype sharing among donors was expected to be affected by sequencing depth.

Trimmed from V: 0 bases; trimmed from J: 0 bases; junction bases lacking a gene match: 9. The CDR3, cysteine through phenylalanine, is 18 amino acids long. Only the CDR3 DNA is retained, 54 bases long and in frame from the first base. CDR1 and CDR2 were assigned from the germline V gene (reference sequence) as SGHNT and YYREEE. Donors were healthy HIV-negative adults with no recently reported acute infections or vaccinations. Every donor was a Caucasian adult residing in Nashville, Tennessee, USA. CD4+ T cells were enriched through magnetic negative selection, after which naive cells were positively selected on CD45RA and the remaining negative fraction served as the memory subset. Blood was collected by leukapheresis, and PBMCs were isolated by Ficoll-Histopaque density gradient centrifugation and then cryopreserved in liquid nitrogen vapor phase. Analytical flow cytometry was used to check the purity and quantity of every magnetically sorted T cell population. Genomic DNA was isolated from every sorted fraction and measured by UV absorbance on a Nanodrop 2000c.

TCR CDR3 regions were amplified from genomic DNA by multiplex PCR using the deep immunoSEQ assay. Genomic DNA extracted from each cell subset was distributed evenly over all wells of several immunoSEQ 96-well plates, and each plate served as one replicate. For sorted subsets, each replicate PCR was loaded with approximately 190 ng genomic DNA, equivalent to 30,000 or so T cell genomes. The purified libraries were quantified using a Qubit 3.0 fluorometer, sized with a Bioanalyzer 2100, and then quantified again using the KAPA Library Quantification kit. A separate single-read 150-cycle Illumina NextSeq 550 flow cell was used to sequence each immunoSEQ 96-well plate. The paper's data handling went like this. Because the immunoSEQ output included only junctional sequences and no quality scores, the filtering could not be the same as the filtering used for full-length reads. To assign V/J genes and CDR3, sequences were annotated using PyIR, a Python wrapper for IgBLAST v1.9, with IMGT germline references. Reads with weak V/J assignments (E-value above 1e-6), missing CDR3, stop codons, out-of-frame junctions, or ambiguous translated residues were removed. V3J clonotypes were defined by identical inferred V gene, J gene, and CDR3 amino acid sequence. To compute the percentage overlap between repertoires, the number of shared unique clonotypes was divided by the size of the smaller repertoire. Three approaches were used to assess repertoire richness: RTK rarefaction, the Chao1 estimator, and Recon v2.1 estimates of unobserved clonotypes. Generation probabilities for all TCRbeta clonotypes obtained by the gDNA method from four donors were computed using OLGA. Held by TCRdb, this immuneACCESS table contains in-frame sequences only and omits some clones. Under half of the omission traces to an unresolved V gene where checked; the cause of the rest is unknown. Clone size and V and J calls were adopted from that table, with D and trimming inferred from the DNA. This sample gives about 2.4 million clones in total; approximately 90% of them show up just once. Of the sample, over 0.12% falls within the top ten clones.

Comments on this clone: It lacks a known antigen. Per-base quality was not reported, and no clone a single base away is much larger than it.

The source is a man aged 18 to 30 in good health. Sample: naive CD4+ T cells sorted from blood. The cell subset or site label for this specimen denotes: CD45RA+ positively selected. In this chain, TRBV5-4 is recombined with TRBJ2-3, and 8 bases in between align with TRBD2. Here the CDR3 is given as CASSLVPAGATSTDTQYF. The sequenced DNA: TGTGCCAGCAGCTTGGTTCCAGCGGGGGCAACTAGCACAGATACGCAGTATTTT.